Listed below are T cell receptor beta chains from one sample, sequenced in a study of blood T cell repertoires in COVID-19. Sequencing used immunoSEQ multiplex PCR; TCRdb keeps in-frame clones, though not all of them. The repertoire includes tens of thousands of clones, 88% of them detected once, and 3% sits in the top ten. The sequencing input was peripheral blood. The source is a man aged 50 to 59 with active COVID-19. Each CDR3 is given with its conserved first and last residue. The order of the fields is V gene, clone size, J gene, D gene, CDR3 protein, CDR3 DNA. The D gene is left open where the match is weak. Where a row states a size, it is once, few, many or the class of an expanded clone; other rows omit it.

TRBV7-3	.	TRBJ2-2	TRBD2	CASSRLAGGTTAGELFF	TGTGCCAGCAGCAGACTAGCGGGGGGGACGACCGCCGGGGAGCTGTTTTTT
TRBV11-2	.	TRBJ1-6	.	CASSLDPRGRPLHF	TGTGCCAGCAGCTTAGATCCCCGGGGTAGGCCCCTCCACTTT
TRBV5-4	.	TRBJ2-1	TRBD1	CASSLPGQGYNEQFF	TGTGCCAGCAGCTTACCGGGACAGGGCTACAATGAGCAGTTCTTC
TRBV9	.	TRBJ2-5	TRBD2	CASSVDSGTKETQYF	TGTGCCAGCAGCGTAGATTCGGGGACTAAAGAGACCCAGTACTTC
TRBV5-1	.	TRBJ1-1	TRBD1	CASSLAINPTGEAFF	TGCGCCAGCAGCTTGGCCATTAACCCTACAGGGGAGGCTTTCTTT
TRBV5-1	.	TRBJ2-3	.	CASRPLREGSDTQYF	TGCGCCAGCAGGCCGTTACGGGAAGGCTCAGATACGCAGTATTTT
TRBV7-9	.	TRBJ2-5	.	CASSFVLQETQYF	TGTGCCAGCAGCTTCGTCCTTCAAGAGACCCAGTACTTC
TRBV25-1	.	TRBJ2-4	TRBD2	CASSDMGGDVRNIQYF	TGTGCCAGCAGTGACATGGGGGGGGACGTAAGAAACATTCAGTACTTC
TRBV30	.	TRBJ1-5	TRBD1	CAWSVAGGQPQHF	TGTGCCTGGAGTGTAGCAGGGGGACAGCCCCAGCATTTT
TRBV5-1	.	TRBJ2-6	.	CASSLEGRGSGANVLTF	TGCGCCAGCAGCTTGGAAGGGAGAGGCTCTGGGGCCAACGTCCTGACTTTC
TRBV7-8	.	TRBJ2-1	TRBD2	CASSSRGGQIYNEQFF	TGTGCCAGCAGCTCCCGGGGGGGCCAGATCTACAATGAGCAGTTCTTC
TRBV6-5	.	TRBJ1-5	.	CASIPQGPSNQPQHF	TGTGCCAGCATTCCTCAGGGCCCAAGCAATCAGCCCCAGCATTTT
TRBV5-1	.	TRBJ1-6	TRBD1	CASSLGQGSDSPLHF	TGCGCCAGCAGCTTGGGACAGGGGTCGGATTCACCCCTCCACTTT
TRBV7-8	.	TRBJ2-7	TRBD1	CASSLRVVGQGSYEQYF	TGTGCCAGCAGCTTACGAGTGGTGGGACAGGGCTCCTACGAGCAGTACTTC
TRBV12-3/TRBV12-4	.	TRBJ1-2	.	CASSFSPLRDYTF	TGTGCCAGCAGTTTTTCGCCGCTTCGGGACTACACCTTC
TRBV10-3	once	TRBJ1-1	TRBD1	CAISDDRAWATEAFF	TGTGCCATCAGTGACGACAGGGCTTGGGCCACTGAAGCTTTCTTT
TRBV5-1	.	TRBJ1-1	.	CASSLAALGTEAFF	TGCGCCAGCAGCTTAGCGGCGCTGGGCACTGAAGCTTTCTTT